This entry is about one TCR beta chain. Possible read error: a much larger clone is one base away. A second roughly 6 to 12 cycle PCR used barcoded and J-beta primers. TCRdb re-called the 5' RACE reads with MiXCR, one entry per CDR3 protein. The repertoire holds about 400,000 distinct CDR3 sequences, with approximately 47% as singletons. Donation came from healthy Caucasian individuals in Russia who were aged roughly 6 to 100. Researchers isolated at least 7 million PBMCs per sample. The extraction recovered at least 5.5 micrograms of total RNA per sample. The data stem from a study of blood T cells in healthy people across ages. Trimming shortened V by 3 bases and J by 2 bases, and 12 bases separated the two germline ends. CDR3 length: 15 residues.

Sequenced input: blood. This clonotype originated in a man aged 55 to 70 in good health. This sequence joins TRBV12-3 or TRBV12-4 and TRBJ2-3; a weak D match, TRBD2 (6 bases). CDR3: CASSFWRGVTDTQYF. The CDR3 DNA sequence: TGTGCCAGCAGTTTCTGGCGGGGAGTCACAGATACGCAGTATTTT.